What follows are 8 T cell receptor beta chains derived from one specimen sequenced in a study of T cells after yellow fever vaccination. TCRdb redid the calling of the 5' RACE reads with MiXCR, one entry per CDR3 protein. The data show a few hundred thousand distinct CDR3 sequences, with 8.7% seen just once and roughly 18% held by the top ten. The input for sequencing was PBMCs, taken on the day of the first yellow fever vaccination. The receptors stem from a young man who received the YFV17D yellow fever vaccine.

V gene TRBV24-1 combines with J gene TRBJ1-2; TRBD1 matches 11 bases. The CDR3 spans 18 residues. After removal of 5 bases from V and 3 bases from J, the junction contained 13 bases not matched to a gene. Germline assignment: CDR1 KGHDR and CDR2 SFDVKD. The CDR3 protein is CATSGAPGTGGIDYGYTF. CDR3 nucleotide sequence: TGTGCCACCAGTGGAGCCCCCGGGACAGGGGGTATTGACTATGGCTACACCTTC.

This clonotype was seen more than once but under ten times. V is TRBV7-3 and J is TRBJ2-7; 8 nucleotides align to TRBD1. Germline lookup yields CDR1 SGHTA and CDR2 FQGTGA. The CDR3 is 13 residues long. V shed 7 bases, J shed 5 bases, and the junction held 7 bases outside the gene matches. In nucleotides, the CDR3 is TGTGCCAGCACTCCGGACAGGGACGACGAGCAGTACTTC. Amino acids: CASTPDRDDEQYF.

The rearrangement joins TRBV27 to TRBJ2-2; a possible D gene is TRBD1 (7 bases). The V gene lost 6 bases and the J gene lost 4 bases, with 12 bases spanning the gap. CDR3 length: 14 amino acids. CDR1 is MNHEY, CDR2 SMNVEV, per germline (reference sequence). Here the CDR3 DNA reads TGTGCCAGCAGCTCAGGGGGACTCACCGGGGAGCTGTTTTTT. Translating it yields CASSSGGLTGELFF.

This clonotype showed up just a few times. At one end, the junction sequence differs from germline, possibly due to a read error. The chain joins TRBV7-3 to TRBJ2-1, with D perhaps matching TRBD1 or TRBD2 (5 bases each). Looked up from germline, CDR1 is SGHTA and CDR2 is FQGTGA. This CDR3 has 13 residues. CDR3 in DNA: TGTGCCAGCAGCTCGACGGTGGGGGAGAGTTCGGTCTTC. Its protein product is CASSSTVGESSVF.

This clonotype came up a few times. V gene TRBV20-1 combines with J gene TRBJ1-1; maybe TRBD1 (5 bases). In germline, CDR1 is DFQATT, CDR2 SNEGSKA (reference sequence). The CDR3 is 13 residues long. Trimming cost V 6 bases and J 3 bases, with 14 bases left between them. For the CDR3, the DNA is TGCAGTGCAGAAACTAACAGGTACACTGAAGCTTTCTTT. Translating gives CSAETNRYTEAFF.

V gene TRBV6-2 or TRBV6-3 combines with J gene TRBJ1-1; the D gene is possibly TRBD1 (6 bases). V lost 7 bases and J 4 bases, leaving 16 bases between the germline ends. Germline V gives CDR1 MNHEY, CDR2 SVGEGT. The CDR3 length is 14 residues. CDR3 bases: TGTGCCAGCACCTACGGGGGGCGAGGCACTGAAGCTTTCTTT. This encodes CASTYGGRGTEAFF.

The table lists this clonotype with a few counts. This chain links TRBV4-2 with TRBJ2-2, with 14 bases aligning to TRBD2. V lost 3 bases, J lost 7 bases, and 7 bases stayed unmatched. This CDR3 is built from 17 residues. From germline, CDR1 is LGHNA and CDR2 YNFKEQ. As DNA, the CDR3 is TGTGCCAGCAGCCAGAGACTAGCGGGGGGGCTTGACGGGGAGCTGTTTTTT. Encoded protein: CASSQRLAGGLDGELFF.

This clonotype appeared many times. The chain links TRBV5-1 to TRBJ2-5; 7 bases are shared with TRBD2. CDR1 SGHRS and CDR2 YFSETQ come from the germline V gene. This CDR3 has 16 residues. With V trimmed by 3 bases and J by 5 bases, 13 bases remained unmatched. The CDR3 DNA follows: TGCGCCAGCAGCTCCGGGACTATCGGAGTTTCGGAGACCCAGTACTTC. Amino acid sequence: CASSSGTIGVSETQYF.